This passage covers 25 T cell receptor beta chains from one sample sequenced in a study of T cell responses to AZD1222 COVID-19 vaccine. Libraries were prepared by immunoSEQ multiplex PCR; TCRdb keeps only in-frame clonotypes and omits some of them. This sample has some 140,000 clones, with about 80% found just once. Material: peripheral blood, obtained on day 0 of AZD1222 vaccination. The source is an adult in good health.

The chain uses TRBV7-9 and TRBJ1-1, with D unresolved. Trimming stripped 3 bases from V and 4 bases from J, with 21 bases between. Germline V CDR1 and CDR2: SEHNR, FQNEAQ (reference sequence). The CDR3 totals 17 residues. CDR3 amino acids: CASSLSATSAGITEAFF. In DNA, the CDR3 is TGTGCCAGCAGCTTGAGTGCAACCAGCGCGGGGATCACTGAAGCTTTCTTT. Supplemented by reference TRBV7-9 and TRBJ1-1, the full variable domain reads DTGVSQNPRHKITKRGQNVTFRCDPISEHNRLYWYRQTLGQGPEFLTYFQNEAQLEKSRLLSDRFSAERPKGSFSTLEIQRTEQGDSAMYLCASSLSATSAGITEAFFGQGTRLTVV.

The V and J genes are TRBV28 and TRBJ1-6; no reliable D call. The V end lost 3 bases, the J end lost 5 bases, and 17 bases lay between the germline ends. The CDR3 has 17 residues. Germline V lookup: CDR1 MDHEN, CDR2 SYDVKM. The CDR3, as DNA: TGTGCCAGCAGTTTGTTAGCACAGCGCAAAAATAATTCACCCCTCCACTTT. Protein product: CASSLLAQRKNNSPLHF.

This rearrangement joins TRBV10-3 to TRBJ1-1; D gene unclear. The V end lost 0 bases, the J end lost 0 bases, and 11 bases lay between the germline ends. The length of the CDR3 is 16 residues. Looked up from germline, CDR1 is ENHRY and CDR2 is SYGVKD. CDR3 nucleotide sequence: TGTGCCATCAGTGAGTCCGGGGATTCTATGAACACTGAAGCTTTCTTT. It codes for CAISESGDSMNTEAFF.

The count of this clone is one. The rearrangement links TRBV27 to TRBJ2-1, with D unclear. Germline V gene lookup returns CDR1 MNHEY and CDR2 SMNVEV (reference sequence). V was pared by 3 bases and J by 0 bases, with 12 bases between. The CDR3 spans 16 residues. The CDR3, as DNA: TGTGCCAGCAGTTTCAAAAGTCAGGACTCCTACAATGAGCAGTTCTTC. As protein: CASSFKSQDSYNEQFF.

The V and J genes are TRBV19 and TRBJ1-5; 10 bases are shared with TRBD1. The ends lost 5 bases at V and 3 bases at J; junction bases unmatched: 7. CDR1 and CDR2 from the germline V gene are LNHDA and SQIVND (reference sequence). This CDR3 contains 16 residues. In DNA, the CDR3 is TGTGCCAGTAGTCCGGGGGACAGGGGTTACAATCAGCCCCAGCATTTT. Encoded protein: CASSPGDRGYNQPQHF.

The J gene is TRBJ1-2, the V gene TRBV5-1; D possibly corresponds to TRBD1 (5 bases). The CDR3 totals 14 residues. The germline V gene has CDR1 SGHRS and CDR2 YFSETQ. Trimming shortened V by 2 bases and J by 8 bases, and 16 bases separated the two germline ends. CDR3 DNA sequence: TGCGCCAGCAGCTTCGACGGCGGGGGTAGCGGCTACACCTTC. Amino acid sequence: CASSFDGGGSGYTF.

The chain links TRBV9 to TRBJ1-3; the D gene is possibly TRBD1 (6 bases). V was shortened by 1 base and J by 4 bases, with 9 bases between the two germline ends. CDR3 length equals 14 residues. Germline V lookup: CDR1 SGDLS, CDR2 YYNGEE. The CDR3 here is CASSVSQGGNTIYF. The CDR3 bases are TGTGCCAGCAGCGTATCCCAGGGGGGAAACACCATATATTTT.

The chain couples TRBV4-1 to TRBJ1-6; D possibly corresponds to TRBD1 (5 bases). This CDR3 is built from 17 residues. V was shortened by 1 base and J by 6 bases, with 16 bases between the two germline ends. CDR1 and CDR2 from the germline V gene are MGHRA and YSYEKL. CDR3 loop: CASSQVDSFDFNSPLHF. CDR3 DNA sequence: TGCGCCAGCAGCCAAGTAGACAGTTTTGACTTTAATTCACCCCTCCACTTT.

The genes are TRBV7-3 and TRBJ2-6, with D maybe TRBD1 (6 bases). From germline, CDR1 is SGHTA and CDR2 FQGTGA. This CDR3 is built from 14 residues. Trimming shortened V by 5 bases and J by 2 bases, and 7 bases separated the two germline ends. CDR3 sequence: CASSRTAGANVLTF. CDR3 DNA sequence: TGTGCCAGCAGCCGGACAGCTGGGGCCAACGTCCTGACTTTC.

The chain employs TRBV6-5 and TRBJ1-1, with TRBD1 matching 7 bases. CDR1 is MNHEY and CDR2 is SVGAGI in the germline V gene. The CDR3 consists of 13 residues. The junction had 4 bases not matched to a gene; V was cut back by 6 bases and J by 3 bases. CDR3 sequence: CASSHDRDTEAFF. CDR3 DNA: TGTGCCAGCAGCCATGACAGGGACACTGAAGCTTTCTTT.

This CDR3 reads CASSLTGTGYEQYF. DNA for the CDR3: TGTGCCAGCAGTCTGACCGGGACAGGCTACGAGCAGTACTTC. The chain carries TRBV28 and TRBJ2-7; 8 nucleotides agree with TRBD1. Per germline, CDR1 MDHEN and CDR2 SYDVKM. Trimming removed 5 bases from V and 3 bases from J; junction bases left unmatched: 6. This CDR3 region has 14 residues.

The V call is TRBV6-6, the J call TRBJ1-5; D possibly corresponds to TRBD1 (6 bases). Trimming shortened V by 5 bases and J by 5 bases, and 22 bases separated the two germline ends. The CDR3 covers 17 residues. Germline values: CDR1 MNHNY, CDR2 SVGAGI (reference sequence). The CDR3 nucleotides are TGTGCCAGCAGTCGGCTCACACAGGGAAAGGGGCATCAGCCCCAGCATTTT. Protein sequence: CASSRLTQGKGHQPQHF.

This clone was seen once. This sequence joins TRBV15 and TRBJ1-1; D is undetermined. This CDR3 is 14 amino acids long. Trimming removed 0 bases from V and 2 bases from J, with 7 bases in between. Germline lookup yields CDR1 LNHNV and CDR2 YYDKDF (reference sequence). The CDR3 sequence: CATSRDASNTEAFF. CDR3 coding DNA: TGTGCCACCAGCAGAGATGCCAGTAACACTGAAGCTTTCTTT. The entire variable domain, with the rest obtained from reference TRBV15 and TRBJ1-1, is as follows: DAMVIQNPRYQVTQFGKPVTLSCSQTLNHNVMYWYQQKSSQAPKLLFHYYDKDFNNEADTPDNFQSRRPNTSFCFLDIRSPGLGDTAMYLCATSRDASNTEAFFGQGTRLTVV.

This chain connects TRBV5-1 to TRBJ1-2; 8 nucleotides align to TRBD1. CDR1 and CDR2 (germline): SGHRS, YFSETQ. V lost 7 bases and J lost 2; bases outside the gene matches: 4. This CDR3 comprises 13 residues. CDR3 residues: CASSDRGNYGYTF. The DNA of the CDR3 is TGCGCCAGCTCCGACAGGGGCAACTATGGCTACACCTTC.

This sequence joins TRBV6-1 and TRBJ2-1; D gene uncertain. The V gene's germline CDR1 is MNHNS and CDR2 SASEGT. The CDR3 has 12 amino acids. V was cut by 2 bases and J by 10 bases, with 9 bases left in between. The CDR3 nucleotides read TGTGCCAGCAGTGAAATCCGGACGGAGCAGTTCTTC. Translating it yields CASSEIRTEQFF.

The CDR3 DNA follows: TGTGCCAGCTACGGACAGGGTGATGGCTACACCTTC. It codes for CASYGQGDGYTF. The rearrangement joins TRBV5-6 to TRBJ1-2, with TRBD1 matching over 8 bases. The J segment lost 6 bases and the V segment lost 7 bases, leaving 5 bases of the junction unmatched. This CDR3 is built from 12 residues. Looked up from germline, CDR1 is SGHDT and CDR2 is YYEEEE.

In this sample, this clone turned up a few times. This sequence joins TRBV10-3 and TRBJ1-3, with D possibly being TRBD1 (5 bases). CDR1 ENHRY and CDR2 SYGVKD come from the germline V gene. This CDR3 contains 15 residues. Trimming took 2 bases from V and 4 from J, leaving 12 bases between them. The chain's CDR3 is CAISEGRGSGNTIYF. The CDR3 coding sequence is TGTGCCATCAGTGAGGGGAGGGGCTCCGGAAACACCATATATTTT.

The J gene is TRBJ2-3, the V gene TRBV30; D remains unclear. The CDR3 runs 18 residues. The V gene lost 0 bases and the J gene lost 0 bases, with 19 bases spanning the gap. Germline V CDR1 and CDR2: GTSNPN, SVGIG (reference sequence). The CDR3 nucleotides read TGTGCCTGGAGTGTACAAAGAGGCGGTGGACCTAGCACAGATACGCAGTATTTT. It is translated as CAWSVQRGGGPSTDTQYF.

The CDR3 nucleotides are TGTGCCAGCAGCCCTCCCTTTGGTCCCCTCCACTTT. This sequence encodes CASSPPFGPLHF. The chain is built from TRBV12-3 or TRBV12-4 and TRBJ1-6; D not certain. This CDR3 region has 12 residues. Between the trimmed V and J ends, which lost 6 bases and 13 bases, there was a span of 13 bases.

Regarding this clone: Within the sample, other DNA sequences also encode this same CDR3. The chain combines TRBV20-1 with TRBJ1-3, with no clear D. The CDR3 sequence is 11 residues long. Per germline, CDR1 DFQATT and CDR2 SNEGSKA (reference sequence). Trimming pared 3 bases from V and 4 bases from J, leaving 4 bases between. The CDR3 DNA follows: TGCAGTGCTAGGTCCGGAAACACCATATATTTT. Encoded protein: CSARSGNTIYF.

This clone came up a few times. This chain uses TRBV9 with TRBJ1-2, with a weak D call TRBD1 (6 bases). Trimming removed 4 bases at V and 7 bases at J, with 17 bases between. There are 14 residues in the CDR3. Germline V gene data show CDR1 as SGDLS and CDR2 as YYNGEE. The CDR3 sequence: CASSPIGGALGYTF. The CDR3 DNA reads as TGTGCCAGCAGCCCTATCGGGGGGGCGCTTGGCTACACCTTC. The whole variable domain, remainder taken from reference TRBV9 and TRBJ1-2, is DSGVTQTPKHLITATGQRVTLRCSPRSGDLSVYWYQQSLDQGLQFLIQYYNGEERAKGNILERFSAQQFPDLHSELNLSSLELGDSALYFCASSPIGGALGYTFGSGTRLTVV.

The CDR3 region is CASSYVSGEGNEKLFF. The CDR3 DNA is TGTGCCAGCAGTTACGTCTCGGGAGAGGGTAATGAAAAACTGTTTTTT. The chain has TRBV6-2 or TRBV6-3 and TRBJ1-4, with no clear D. Trimming shortened V by 2 bases and J by 4 bases, and 14 bases separated the two germline ends. Germline V CDR1 and CDR2: MNHEY, SVGEGT. The CDR3 spans 16 residues.

The V and J genes are TRBV6-5 and TRBJ1-5, with D perhaps matching TRBD1 (6 bases). The V gene's germline CDR1 is MNHEY and CDR2 SVGAGI. The V end was cut by 10 bases, the J end by 6 bases, with 16 bases between. This CDR3 spans 13 amino acids. CDR3 residues: CATSTGPGQPQHF. Here the CDR3 DNA reads TGTGCCACATCGACAGGCCCCGGTCAGCCCCAGCATTTT.

Of note for this clone: At one boundary the junction diverges from the germline segment, which might be a read error. J is TRBJ2-1 and V is TRBV7-7; D is perhaps TRBD1 (6 bases). The length of the CDR3 is 16 residues. The germline gives CDR1 SSHAT, CDR2 FNYEAQ (reference sequence). The chain's CDR3 is CASSGCTGSGNNEQFF. CDR3 DNA: TGTGCTAGCAGCGGCTGCACAGGGTCCGGAAACAATGAGCAGTTCTTC.

The CDR3: CASSSDRYSVNTEAFF. The CDR3 DNA sequence: TGTGCCAGCAGTTCCGACAGATACTCAGTGAACACTGAAGCTTTCTTT. The chain carries TRBV27 and TRBJ1-1; D is possibly TRBD1 (5 bases). From germline, CDR1 is MNHEY and CDR2 SMNVEV (reference sequence). Trimming cost V 4 bases and J 0 bases, with 15 bases left between them. The CDR3 runs to 16 residues.